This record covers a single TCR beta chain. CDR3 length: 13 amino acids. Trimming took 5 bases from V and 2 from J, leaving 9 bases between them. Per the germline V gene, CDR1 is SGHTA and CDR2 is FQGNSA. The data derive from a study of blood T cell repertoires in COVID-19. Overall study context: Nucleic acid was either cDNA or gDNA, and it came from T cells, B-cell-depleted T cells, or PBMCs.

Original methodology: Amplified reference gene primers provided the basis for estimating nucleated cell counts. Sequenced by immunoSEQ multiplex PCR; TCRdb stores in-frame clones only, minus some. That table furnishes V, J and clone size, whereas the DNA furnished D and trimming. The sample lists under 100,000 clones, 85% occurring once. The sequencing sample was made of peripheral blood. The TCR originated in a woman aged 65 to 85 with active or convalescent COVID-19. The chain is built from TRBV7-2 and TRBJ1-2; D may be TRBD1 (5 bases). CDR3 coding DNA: TGTGCCAGCAGCCCGACAGAAAACTATGGCTACACCTTC. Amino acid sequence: CASSPTENYGYTF.